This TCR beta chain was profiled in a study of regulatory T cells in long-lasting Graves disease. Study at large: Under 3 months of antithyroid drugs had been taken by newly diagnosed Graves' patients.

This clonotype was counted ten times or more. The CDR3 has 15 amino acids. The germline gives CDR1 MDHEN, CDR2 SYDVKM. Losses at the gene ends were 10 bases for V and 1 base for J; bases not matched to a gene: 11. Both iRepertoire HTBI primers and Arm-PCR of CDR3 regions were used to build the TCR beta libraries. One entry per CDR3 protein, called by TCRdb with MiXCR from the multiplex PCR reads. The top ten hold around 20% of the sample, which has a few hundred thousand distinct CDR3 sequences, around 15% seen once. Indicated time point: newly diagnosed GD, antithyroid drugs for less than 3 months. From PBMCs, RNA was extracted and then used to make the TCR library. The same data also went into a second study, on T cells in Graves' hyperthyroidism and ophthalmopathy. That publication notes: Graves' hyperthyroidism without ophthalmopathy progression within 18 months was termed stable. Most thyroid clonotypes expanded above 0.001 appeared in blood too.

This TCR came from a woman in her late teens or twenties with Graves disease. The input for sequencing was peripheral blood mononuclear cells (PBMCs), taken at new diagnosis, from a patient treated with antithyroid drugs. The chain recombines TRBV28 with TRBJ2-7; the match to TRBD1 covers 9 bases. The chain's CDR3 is CATTKGTGSSYEQYF. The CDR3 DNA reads TGTGCCACCACGAAGGGGACAGGGAGTTCCTACGAGCAGTACTTC.